The rows below give T cell receptor beta chains drawn from one sample of a study of blood T cells in healthy people across ages. Using its own MiXCR run on the 5' RACE reads, TCRdb lists one record per CDR3 protein. The sample consists of 980,000 or so distinct CDR3 sequences, around 49% of them appearing once. The sample comprised blood. The origin of the receptors is a man aged 25-45 years in good health. Each CDR3 is given with its conserved first and last residue. Fields, in order: V gene, J gene, D gene, clone size, CDR3 protein, CDR3 DNA. A D gene is named only where the DNA matches it firmly. Where a row states a size, it is once, few, many or the class of an expanded clone; other rows omit it.

>TRBV6-2/TRBV6-3|TRBJ2-3|TRBD1|few
CASSRTGAPFTSTDTQYF
TGTGCCAGCAGCCGGACAGGCGCGCCTTTTACTAGCACAGATACGCAGTATTTT
>TRBV18|TRBJ1-2|.|.
CASSPRAGAINGYTF
TGTGCCAGCTCACCACGGGCAGGGGCGATTAATGGCTACACCTTC
>TRBV20-1|TRBJ2-7|TRBD2|few
CSAPSTSGHEQYF
TGCAGTGCTCCGTCGACTAGCGGCCACGAGCAGTACTTC
>TRBV7-2|TRBJ2-3|.|.
CATRGGWADTQYF
TGTGCCACCAGGGGGGGGTGGGCAGATACGCAGTATTTT
>TRBV5-1|TRBJ1-1|.|.
CASSWSGGYSEAFF
TGCGCCAGCAGCTGGAGCGGAGGGTACTCTGAAGCTTTCTTT
>TRBV28|TRBJ2-5|.|few
CASRAPVAETQYF
TGTGCCAGCAGAGCGCCGGTAGCCGAGACCCAGTACTTC
>TRBV29-1|TRBJ1-4|.|few
CSVGDFPKLFF
TGCAGCGTTGGGGACTTTCCAAAACTGTTTTTT
>TRBV4-2|TRBJ2-3|TRBD2|many
CASSQDKAGGPDTQYF
TGTGCCAGCAGCCAAGATAAGGCGGGGGGGCCAGATACGCAGTATTTT
>TRBV3-1|TRBJ2-7|.|few
CASSRLGGTYEQYF
TGTGCCAGCAGCCGACTAGGCGGGACCTACGAGCAGTACTTC
>TRBV29-1|TRBJ1-1|.|.
CSVGGAGRGTEAFF
TGCAGCGTTGGAGGTGCAGGGCGCGGGACTGAAGCTTTCTTT
>TRBV20-1|TRBJ1-2|TRBD1|few
CSAAGQGASGYTF
TGCAGTGCTGCCGGACAGGGGGCGTCTGGCTACACCTTC
>TRBV30|TRBJ2-7|.|few
CAWSRTVVWEQYF
TGTGCCTGGAGTAGAACCGTGGTTTGGGAGCAGTACTTC
>TRBV4-3|TRBJ1-2|TRBD1|.
CASSQGGQGGIYGYTF
TGCGCCAGCAGCCAAGGGGGACAGGGTGGAATCTATGGCTACACCTTC
>TRBV30|TRBJ2-7|.|few
CAWSVPQGISYEQYF
TGTGCCTGGAGTGTTCCTCAGGGAATATCCTACGAGCAGTACTTC
>TRBV19|TRBJ1-6|.|.
CASTGGNSYNSPLHF
TGTGCCAGTACCGGGGGGAACTCCTATAATTCACCCCTCCACTTT
>TRBV5-1|TRBJ1-1|TRBD1|.
CASSLVHAGGTEAFF
TGCGCCAGCAGCTTGGTTCACGCAGGGGGCACTGAAGCTTTCTTT
>TRBV7-2|TRBJ1-1|.|.
CASSFQREAFF
TGTGCCAGCAGCTTCCAGAGAGAAGCTTTCTTT
>TRBV27|TRBJ1-5|TRBD1|.
CASRLPGQNQPQHF
TGTGCCAGCAGACTACCGGGACAGAATCAGCCCCAGCATTTT
>TRBV9|TRBJ2-1|.|.
CASSVVQGSYNEQFF
TGTGCCAGCAGCGTAGTCCAGGGATCCTACAATGAGCAGTTCTTC
>TRBV6-5|TRBJ2-7|TRBD1|.
CASSYSIQGAYYEQYF
TGTGCCAGCAGTTACTCAATACAGGGGGCCTACTACGAGCAGTACTTC
>TRBV9|TRBJ2-1|.|.
CASSVGGKRGDEQFF
TGTGCCAGCAGCGTAGGAGGGAAGAGGGGGGATGAGCAGTTCTTC
>TRBV3-1|TRBJ2-3|.|.
CASSQETGPGTERYF
TGTGCCAGCAGCCAAGAGACAGGACCCGGGACTGAGCGGTATTTT
>TRBV7-3|TRBJ2-3|.|.
CASRGSGEDTQYF
TGTGCCAGCAGGGGATCGGGGGAAGATACGCAGTATTTT
>TRBV29-1|TRBJ2-1|.|many
CSVVQSYNEQFF
TGCAGCGTTGTCCAGTCCTACAATGAGCAGTTCTTC
>TRBV6-4|TRBJ2-7|.|few
CASSDRDHNEQYF
TGTGCCAGCAGTGACAGGGACCACAATGAGCAGTACTTC
>TRBV13|TRBJ1-2|TRBD1|few
CASSLRSGGGGYTF
TGTGCCAGCAGCTTACGTTCAGGGGGCGGCGGCTACACCTTC
>TRBV3-1|TRBJ1-6|TRBD1|.
CASSQGQGRQNSPLHF
TGTGCCAGCAGCCAAGGACAGGGACGGCAGAATTCACCCCTCCACTTT
>TRBV7-9|TRBJ2-7|TRBD1|.
CASSSDPGQGFYEQYF
TGTGCCAGCAGCTCCGACCCGGGACAGGGTTTTTACGAGCAGTACTTC
>TRBV12-3/TRBV12-4|TRBJ1-2|.|many
CASRVGGRYTF
TGTGCCAGCAGGGTGGGGGGTCGCTACACCTTC
>TRBV5-6|TRBJ2-5|.|.
CASSLPDWYQETQYF
TGTGCCAGCAGCTTGCCCGATTGGTACCAAGAGACCCAGTACTTC
>TRBV5-1|TRBJ2-1|.|.
CASSLAEGNEQFF
TGCGCCAGCAGCTTGGCCGAGGGCAATGAGCAGTTCTTC
>TRBV7-2|TRBJ2-4|.|.
CASSYSAALNIQYF
TGTGCCAGCAGCTACTCGGCAGCCTTAAACATTCAGTACTTC
>TRBV6-5|TRBJ2-7|TRBD1|few
CASSRDRVIYEQYF
TGTGCCAGCTCCAGGGACAGGGTCATCTACGAGCAGTACTTC